This T cell receptor beta chain was sequenced for a study of OX40 agonist ivuxolimab in advanced cancers. Background on the study: Among those treated, three patients had partial responses, one with hepatocellular carcinoma and two with cutaneous melanoma. Study-wide results and caveats: Circulating CD4+ and CD8+ T cells showed clonal expansion by week 6 at 0.1 to 3.0 mg/kg.

About this clone itself: Its antigen is still unknown.

The assay was immunoSEQ multiplex PCR, and TCRdb's table has in-frame clones only and misses some. The data contain tens of thousands of clones, approximately 90% of them singletons. This CDR3 contains 18 residues. Germline V lookup: CDR1 SGHRS, CDR2 YFSETQ. Trimming at V came to 4 bases and at J to 2 bases, leaving 17 bases not matched to a gene. The sequence derives from an adult with an advanced solid tumor such as melanoma, head and neck, liver or kidney cancer. The input for sequencing was CD4+ or CD8+ T cells sorted from blood, taken in a trial of the OX40 agonist ivuxolimab. The chain uses TRBV5-1 and TRBJ2-7, with TRBD1 matching over 8 bases. The CDR3 nucleotides read TGCGCCAGCAGCCAAGGGACAGGAGATAACCCATTTCCCTACGAGCAGTACTTC. Translating gives CASSQGTGDNPFPYEQYF.